The present entry profiles one TCR beta chain with its context. Antigen specificity is unknown. This record comes from a study of T cell responses to AZD1222 COVID-19 vaccine. Notes on the study in general: Repertoires were sampled only after the peak T cell response. Among those given AZD1222, only five to seven were seropositive at baseline.

Clones were read by immunoSEQ multiplex PCR, and TCRdb kept only the in-frame ones, dropping some. The data hold 58,000 or so clones, with 84% observed a single time. This TCR derives from an adult in good health. The source was peripheral blood, collected on day 0 of AZD1222 vaccination.

In DNA, the CDR3 is TGTGCCAGCAGCCTAAATGGGAGGACAGATCTTTACGAGCAGTACTTC. Protein: CASSLNGRTDLYEQYF. The rearrangement uses TRBV7-8 and TRBJ2-7; D is possibly TRBD1 or TRBD2 (6 bases each). CDR3 size: 16 residues. The V end was cut by 5 bases, the J end by 4 bases, with 21 bases between. Germline assignment: CDR1 SGHVS and CDR2 FQNEAQ.